This record covers a single T cell receptor beta chain. This clonotype has a count of ten or more. It lacks a known antigen. The sample holds no much larger clone one base away, and base qualities are not on file. The sample comes from a study of identical twins (TCRdb year 2016). Regarding the complete study: TCR alpha and beta repertoires from monozygotic twins, unrelated adults of various ages and cord blood were deep-sequenced to test whether fetal clonotypes persist. To rule out contamination, replicate twin experiments were performed at different times with different library preparation protocols.

Summary of the overall study and its limitations: Excess twin sharing in beta out-of-frame sequences was weaker because fewer shared sequences lowered the signal-to-noise ratio. Invariant T cells such as MAIT and iNKT could partly confound zero-insertion analyses, although diverse VJ usage argued against such confounding for most clonotypes. Because the same donors could not be followed over many years, conclusions were based on cross-sectional statistical analysis. Compared with coincidental sharing between unrelated individuals, an excess of low generation-probability sequences was observed among out-of-frame TCR alpha sequences shared between twins. Recombination models systematically underestimated out-of-frame TCR alpha sharing in monozygotic twins but agreed with sharing between unrelated individuals. Fewer insertions were carried by abundant cord blood beta clonotypes, a similar but weaker trend appeared in young adult naive repertoires, and no such trend appeared in memory repertoires.

CDR1 and CDR2 are drawn from the germline V gene: MDHEN, SYDVKM. Its CDR3 holds 16 amino acids, cysteine through phenylalanine. This entry keeps only the CDR3 DNA: 48 bases, framed from base 1. Germline trimming: 6 bases from V, 6 bases from J; junction bases outside gene matches: 11. Receptor libraries were prepared by 5' RACE. TCRdb shows the sequencer as Illumina HiSeq 2000. A universal primer binding site was introduced by template switching, and a unique molecular identifier was present in the final cDNA, enabling accurate counting of TCR cDNA molecules. Specific primers in the conserved constant-segment region were used to synthesize first-strand cDNA for the TCR alpha and beta chains. Each cDNA library was double barcoded, with a SMART-Mk sample barcode plus Illumina barcodes, to control for contamination. TruSeq adapter sequences along with Illumina sample barcodes were introduced in two successive PCR steps. Sequencing of the TCR alpha and beta cDNA libraries was done on the Illumina HiSeq platform using custom primers. The authors processed their data as follows. Raw reads were processed with MiGEC to extract unique molecular identifiers, and MiXCR was used to determine CDR3 positions. For each individual, recombination models were inferred using an EM algorithm with the repgenHMM and IGoR tools. Shared clonotypes were analyzed with the tcR package in R, and sharing was normalized by the product of cloneset sizes. Out-of-frame nonproductive sequences were analyzed to study raw recombination free of thymic and clonal selection effects. TCRdb ran its own pipeline on the public reads, namely fastp trimming at Q25 and MiXCR clone calling, and kept in-frame beta chains. Identical CDR3 proteins give one entry, which carries the most common genes and DNA. The V and J calls come from TCRdb's annotation, not from the publication. In this sample the table shows fewer than 800,000 distinct CDR3 sequences, roughly 7.1% of which occur a single time. The ten largest clones add up to roughly 1.5% of the sample.

Every donor was a healthy Caucasian. Three pairs of female monozygotic twins, all aged roughly 18 to 29 years, made up the twin cohort. Peripheral blood mononuclear cells were used as the source from which RNA for TCR libraries was isolated. The same data also went into a second study, on yellow fever vaccine responses in identical twins. Drawing on the second study: The authors reported that the T cell response to vaccination in identical twins appeared partly convergent and partly personalized. The study precisely tracked vaccine-responding T cell clones in identical twins.

Recombination connected TRBV28 to TRBJ1-5, and TRBD1 aligns with 10 junction nucleotides. Sequenced: PBMCs. The receptor was derived from a woman under 30 in good health. The DNA reads as follows: TGTGCCAGCAGCCCGAGGACAGGGGGATTTCGTCAGCCCCAGCATTTT. Its product reads: CASSPRTGGFRQPQHF.